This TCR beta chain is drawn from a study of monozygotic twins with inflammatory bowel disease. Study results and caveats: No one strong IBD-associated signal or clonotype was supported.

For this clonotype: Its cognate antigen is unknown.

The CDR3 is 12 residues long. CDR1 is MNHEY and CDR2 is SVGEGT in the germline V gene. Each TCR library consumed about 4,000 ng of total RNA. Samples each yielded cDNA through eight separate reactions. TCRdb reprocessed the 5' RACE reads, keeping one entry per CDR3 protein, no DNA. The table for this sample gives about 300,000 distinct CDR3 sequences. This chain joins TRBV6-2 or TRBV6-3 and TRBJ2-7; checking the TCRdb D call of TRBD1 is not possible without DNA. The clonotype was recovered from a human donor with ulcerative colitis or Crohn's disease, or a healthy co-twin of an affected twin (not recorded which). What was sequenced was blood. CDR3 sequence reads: CASRWTGVEQYF.